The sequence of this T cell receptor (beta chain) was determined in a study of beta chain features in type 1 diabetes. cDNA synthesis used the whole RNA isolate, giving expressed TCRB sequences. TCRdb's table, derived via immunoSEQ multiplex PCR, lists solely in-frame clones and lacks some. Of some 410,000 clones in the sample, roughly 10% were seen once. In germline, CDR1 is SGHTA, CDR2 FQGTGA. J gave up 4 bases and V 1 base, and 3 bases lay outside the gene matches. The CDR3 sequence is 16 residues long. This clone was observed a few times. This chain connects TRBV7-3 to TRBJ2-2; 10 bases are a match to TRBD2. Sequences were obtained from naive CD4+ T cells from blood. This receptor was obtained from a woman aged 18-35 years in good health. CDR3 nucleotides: TGTGCCAGCAGCTTAATTTCTAGCGGGGGCACCGGGGAGCTGTTTTTT. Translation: CASSLISSGGTGELFF. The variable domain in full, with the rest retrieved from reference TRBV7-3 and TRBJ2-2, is GAGVSQTPSNKVTEKGKYVELRCDPISGHTALYWYRQSLGQGPEFLIYFQGTGAADDSGLPNDRFFAVRPEGSVSTLKIQRTERGDSAVYLCASSLISSGGTGELFFGEGSRLTVL.